The 6 T cell receptor beta chains below all came from one sample that was sequenced in a study of OX40 agonist ivuxolimab in advanced cancers. Repertoires were generated with immunoSEQ multiplex PCR, while TCRdb's copy carries only in-frame clones and drops some. The sample lists approximately 67,000 clones; approximately 90% were seen once. The source material was CD4+ or CD8+ T cells sorted from blood, sampled in a trial of the OX40 agonist ivuxolimab. These receptors were taken from an adult with an advanced solid tumor such as melanoma, head and neck, liver or kidney cancer.

The V call is TRBV6-5, the J call TRBJ2-3, with a weak D call TRBD2 (5 bases). Per the germline V gene, CDR1 is MNHEY and CDR2 is SVGAGI. Trimming pared 5 bases from V and 11 bases from J, leaving 17 bases between. The CDR3 contains 13 residues. The CDR3 is CASSEPGSRKQYF. For the CDR3, the DNA is TGTGCCAGCAGTGAACCGGGATCCCGAAAGCAGTATTTT.

This clone has just a few counts. The rearrangement uses TRBV30 and TRBJ1-1, with D unresolved. The germline CDR1 and CDR2 sequences are GTSNPN and SVGIG (reference sequence). There are 11 residues in the CDR3. Trimming shortened V by 5 bases and J by 4 bases, and 8 bases separated the two germline ends. In DNA, the CDR3 is TGTGCCTGGGTTGGAGCCACTGAAGCTTTCTTT. The encoded protein is CAWVGATEAFF.

The CDR3, as DNA: TGCGCCAGCAGCGAGACAGGGACGCCGTTGGAGACCCAGTACTTC. The encoded protein is CASSETGTPLETQYF. The rearrangement joins TRBV5-1 to TRBJ2-5, with 7 bases that match TRBD1. This CDR3 is 15 amino acids long. Germline CDR1 SGHRS, CDR2 YFSETQ. V lost 4 bases and J lost 5; bases outside the gene matches: 11.

The J gene is TRBJ2-5, the V gene TRBV5-4; TRBD1 aligns across 10 bases. The CDR3 runs to 15 residues. CDR1 is SGHNT, CDR2 YYREEE, per germline (reference sequence). V lost 4 bases, J lost 3 bases, and 6 bases stayed unmatched. CDR3 bases: TGTGCCAGCAGCGAAAGACAGGGGGCCAAAGAGACCCAGTACTTC. This codes for CASSERQGAKETQYF.

The chain is built from TRBV10-1 and TRBJ2-1; TRBD2 matches 12 bases. The CDR3 length is 18 residues. V shed 4 bases and J 1 base; nucleotides not matched to a gene: 8. In germline, CDR1 is WNHNN, CDR2 SYGVQD (reference sequence). CDR3 region: CASSVTSGRGRSYNEQFF. In DNA form, the CDR3 reads TGCGCCAGCAGTGTGACTAGCGGGAGAGGTAGGTCCTACAATGAGCAGTTCTTC.

This clone was picked up one time. The rearrangement links TRBV27 to TRBJ2-5; D unclear. Germline V CDR1 and CDR2: MNHEY, SMNVEV (reference sequence). V was clipped by 4 bases and J by 5 bases, with 14 bases between them. This CDR3 region has 14 residues. The CDR3 nucleotides read TGTGCCAGCAGTTCAACGGAAGGTGGGGAGACCCAGTACTTC. Its translation: CASSSTEGGETQYF.